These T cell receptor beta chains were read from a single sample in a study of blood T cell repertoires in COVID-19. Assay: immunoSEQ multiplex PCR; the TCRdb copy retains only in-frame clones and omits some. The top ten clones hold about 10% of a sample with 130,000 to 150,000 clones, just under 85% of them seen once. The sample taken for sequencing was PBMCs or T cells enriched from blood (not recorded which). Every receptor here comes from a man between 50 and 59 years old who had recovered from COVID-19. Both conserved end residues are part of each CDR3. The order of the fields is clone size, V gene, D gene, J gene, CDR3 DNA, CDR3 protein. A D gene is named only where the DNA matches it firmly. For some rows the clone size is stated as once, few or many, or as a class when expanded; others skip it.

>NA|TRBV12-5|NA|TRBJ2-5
TGTGCTAGTGGTTTGTGGGGGCGGGAGGAGACCCAGTACTTC
CASGLWGREETQYF
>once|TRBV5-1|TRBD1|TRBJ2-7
TGCGCCAGCAGGTACGTGACAGGGACCTCCTACGAGCAGTACTTC
CASRYVTGTSYEQYF
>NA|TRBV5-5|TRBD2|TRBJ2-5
TGTGCCAGCAGCTTTGGGGGACTAGCATCGGAGACCCAGTACTTC
CASSFGGLASETQYF
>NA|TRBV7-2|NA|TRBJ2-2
TGTGCCAGCAGCGCGCCGGGGGATTGGGTCAGCGGGGAGCTGTTTTTT
CASSAPGDWVSGELFF
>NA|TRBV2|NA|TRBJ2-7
TGTGCCAGCAGTCGTGGGGGGACGGACTACGAGCAGTACTTC
CASSRGGTDYEQYF
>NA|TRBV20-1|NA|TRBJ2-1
TGCAGTGCTAGTTCTGGGGGGATCAACAATGAGCAGTTCTTC
CSASSGGINNEQFF
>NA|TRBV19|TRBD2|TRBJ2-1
TGTGCCAGTAGTCCCCAGCGGGGGGGCCTGAATGAGCAGTTCTTC
CASSPQRGGLNEQFF
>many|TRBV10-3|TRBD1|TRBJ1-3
TGTGCCATCCGGGACAGCTCTGGAAACACCATATATTTT
CAIRDSSGNTIYF
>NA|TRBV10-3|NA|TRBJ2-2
TGTGCCATCAGTGAGAGGAGTTTTTCCAGCGTTGGGGGGTTAACCGGGGAGCTGTTTTTT
CAISERSFSSVGGLTGELFF
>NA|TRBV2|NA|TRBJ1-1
TGTGCCAGCAGTGAAGAGCGGGGTCAGACTGAAGCTTTCTTT
CASSEERGQTEAFF
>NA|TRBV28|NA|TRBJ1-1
TGTGCCAGCAGTTTACTGGGAGGAAGCACTGAAGCTTTCTTT
CASSLLGGSTEAFF
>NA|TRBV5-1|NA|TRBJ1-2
TGCGCCAGCAGCCCCAACACCTATGGCTACACCTTC
CASSPNTYGYTF
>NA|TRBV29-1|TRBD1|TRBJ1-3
TGCAGCGTTGAAGGAGGGGCAGGGGGAGAAAACACCATATATTTT
CSVEGGAGGENTIYF
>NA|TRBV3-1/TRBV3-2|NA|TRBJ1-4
TGTGCCAGCAGCCAAGAGTTTACGGGGATAACTAATGAAAAACTGTTTTTT
CASSQEFTGITNEKLFF
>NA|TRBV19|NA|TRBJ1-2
TGTGCCAGTAGTCCGGGGGACCGGGATGGCTACACCTTC
CASSPGDRDGYTF
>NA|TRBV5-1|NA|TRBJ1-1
TGCGCCAGCAGCGTCAGGGGAAACACTGAAGCTTTCTTT
CASSVRGNTEAFF
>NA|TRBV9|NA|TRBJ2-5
TGTGCCAGCAGCTCCTCGCCTACCAGGGAGACCCAGTACTTC
CASSSSPTRETQYF
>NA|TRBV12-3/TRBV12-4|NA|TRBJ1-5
TGTGCCAGCAGTCCTCGACAGTATCAGCCCCAGCATTTT
CASSPRQYQPQHF